The 29 T cell receptor beta chains below all came from one sample that was sequenced in a study of blood T cell repertoires in COVID-19. Sequencing was performed with immunoSEQ multiplex PCR; in TCRdb, only in-frame clones are kept and a portion is missing. This sample yields tens of thousands of clones, of which under 95% are seen a single time; 5.8% belongs to the top ten. Input material: peripheral blood. The receptors were sampled from a human donor in a cohort sampled during active COVID-19.

The chain uses TRBV11-2 and TRBJ2-7; 7 nucleotides line up with TRBD1. In germline, CDR1 is SGHAT, CDR2 FQNNGV. V lost 6 bases, J lost 5 bases, and 16 bases stayed unmatched. The CDR3 extends over 16 amino acids. The CDR3, as DNA: TGTGCCAGCAGGATCGGCGCACAGGGGAGAGGAAACGAGCAGTACTTC. Translating it yields CASRIGAQGRGNEQYF.

The J gene is TRBJ2-1, the V gene TRBV27, with 9 bases that match TRBD1. The CDR3 is 14 amino acids. Germline CDR1 MNHEY, CDR2 SMNVEV (reference sequence). Unmatched junction bases numbered 8, after V lost 8 bases and J lost 6 bases. The CDR3 sequence: CASEDRGGLNEQFF. CDR3 sequence (DNA): TGTGCCAGCGAGGACAGGGGAGGCCTCAATGAGCAGTTCTTC.

The chain joins TRBV5-6 to TRBJ1-2, with D perhaps TRBD1 (5 bases). Trimming took 0 bases from V and 4 from J, leaving 13 bases between them. The germline V gene encodes CDR1 SGHDT and CDR2 YYEEEE. The CDR3 contains 15 residues. CDR3 residues: CASSLGLGPVYGYTF. The CDR3 bases are TGTGCCAGCAGCTTGGGTCTGGGGCCCGTCTATGGCTACACCTTC. Looking up the rest from reference TRBV5-6 and TRBJ1-2 gives the full variable domain: DAGVTQSPTHLIKTRGQQVTLRCSPKSGHDTVSWYQQALGQGPQFIFQYYEEEERQRGNFPDRFSGHQFPNYSSELNVNALLLGDSALYLCASSLGLGPVYGYTFGSGTRLTVV.

V and J are TRBV2 and TRBJ2-7, with D uncertain. From germline, CDR1 is SNHLY and CDR2 FYNNEI. The length of the CDR3 is 12 residues. Trimming shortened V by 4 bases and J by 7 bases, and 11 bases separated the two germline ends. The CDR3, as DNA: TGTGCCAGCAGTGTGGCCTTTTTTGAGCAGTACTTC. This translates into CASSVAFFEQYF.

V gene TRBV19 combines with J gene TRBJ2-5, with D possibly being TRBD1 (6 bases). Between the trimmed V and J ends, which lost 6 bases and 2 bases, there was a span of 13 bases. The CDR3 has 14 residues. CDR1 is LNHDA, CDR2 SQIVND, per germline (reference sequence). CDR3 DNA sequence: TGTGCCAGTAGCCCGGGACAACCACAAGAGACCCAGTACTTC. Amino acids: CASSPGQPQETQYF. Together with reference TRBV19 and TRBJ2-5, the CDR3 gives the full variable domain: DGGITQSPKYLFRKEGQNVTLSCEQNLNHDAMYWYRQDPGQGLRLIYYSQIVNDFQKGDIAEGYSVSREKKESFPLTVTSAQKNPTAFYLCASSPGQPQETQYFGPGTRLLVL.

The chain carries TRBV5-4 and TRBJ2-5; D perhaps matches TRBD1 (5 bases). The CDR3 sequence is 14 residues long. In germline, CDR1 is SGHNT, CDR2 YYREEE (reference sequence). With 0 bases removed from V and 0 bases from J, the gap between germline ends came to 6 bases. The DNA of the CDR3 is TGTGCCAGCAGCTTGGGACAGAACCAAGAGACCCAGTACTTC. Protein product: CASSLGQNQETQYF. Together with reference TRBV5-4 and TRBJ2-5, the CDR3 gives the full variable domain: ETGVTQSPTHLIKTRGQQVTLRCSSQSGHNTVSWYQQALGQGPQFIFQYYREEENGRGNFPPRFSGLQFPNYSSELNVNALELDDSALYLCASSLGQNQETQYFGPGTRLLVL.

In its sample, this clone was seen once. V and J are TRBV2 and TRBJ1-6; perhaps TRBD1 as D (5 bases). Per the germline V gene, CDR1 is SNHLY and CDR2 is FYNNEI. The CDR3 contains 15 residues. Trimming removed 4 bases at V and 5 bases at J, with 12 bases between. In nucleotides, the CDR3 is TGTGCCAGCAGTGGGCAGGGTCAGAATAATTCACCCCTCCACTTT. It encodes CASSGQGQNNSPLHF.

The chain combines TRBV19 with TRBJ1-5, with a possible D match to TRBD1 (6 bases). The CDR3 loop spans 16 amino acids. CDR1 is LNHDA and CDR2 is SQIVND in the germline V gene (reference sequence). The V end lost 4 bases, the J end lost 5 bases, and 18 bases lay between the germline ends. The DNA for the CDR3 is TGTGCCAGTAGTACTGCCTTAAATGGGGGCCATCAGCCCCAGCATTTT. Amino acid sequence: CASSTALNGGHQPQHF.

The chain joins TRBV24-1 to TRBJ2-5, with D maybe TRBD1 (5 bases). V was shortened by 3 bases and J by 4 bases, with 11 bases between the two germline ends. CDR1 and CDR2 from the germline V gene are KGHDR and SFDVKD. The CDR3 runs to 14 residues. CDR3 region: CATSDGAVGETQYF. CDR3 nucleotide sequence: TGTGCCACCAGTGATGGGGCAGTAGGAGAGACCCAGTACTTC.

This clone was found once. The rearrangement joins TRBV5-6 to TRBJ2-7, with 7 bases matching TRBD1. V shed 4 bases, J shed 1 base, and the junction held 11 bases outside the gene matches. CDR3 length equals 16 residues. Germline CDR1 SGHDT, CDR2 YYEEEE. The CDR3 DNA reads TGTGCCAGCAGCCCGGCCGGGACAGCAATATCCTACGAGCAGTACTTC. It translates to CASSPAGTAISYEQYF.

The V and J genes are TRBV27 and TRBJ2-7, with 9 bases matching TRBD1. Germline CDR1 is MNHEY and CDR2 is SMNVEV (reference sequence). The CDR3 contains 16 residues. Trimming took 3 bases from V and 3 from J; bases not matched to a gene: 9. As DNA, the CDR3 is TGTGCCAGCAGTTTCACCGGGACAGGGAGTTTCTACGAGCAGTACTTC. Translated: CASSFTGTGSFYEQYF.

This clone was counted once. The genes are TRBV6-6 and TRBJ2-3, with D possibly being TRBD2 (6 bases). The CDR3 is made up of 16 amino acids. V gave up 0 bases and J gave up 0 bases, with 10 bases separating them. Germline CDR1 and CDR2: MNHNY and SVGAGI (reference sequence). CDR3 sequence (DNA): TGTGCCAGCAGTTACTCCGGGGAGGATAGCACAGATACGCAGTATTTT. Protein product: CASSYSGEDSTDTQYF.

The V gene is TRBV7-6, the J gene TRBJ2-5; 7 nucleotides line up with TRBD2. The CDR3 is 16 residues long. With V trimmed by 5 bases and J by 4 bases, 13 bases remained unmatched. Germline V CDR1 and CDR2: SGHVS, FNYEAQ. The CDR3, as DNA: TGTGCCAGCAGCCCCCATCAGGGCGCGGGGGTAGAGACCCAGTACTTC. Translation: CASSPHQGAGVETQYF.

The chain carries TRBV5-1 and TRBJ2-2, with 7 bases aligning to TRBD2. The germline V gene has CDR1 SGHRS and CDR2 YFSETQ. The CDR3 consists of 17 residues. J gave up 4 bases and V 0 bases, and 9 bases lay outside the gene matches. The CDR3 nucleotides read TGCGCCAGCAGCTTGGCCCGTGGCGGGGGAACCACCGGGGAGCTGTTTTTT. Amino acid sequence: CASSLARGGGTTGELFF.

The CDR3 sequence is CASSLLSGEQYF. CDR3 in DNA: TGTGCCAGCAGTTTACTGTCGGGCGAGCAGTACTTC. The V call is TRBV27, the J call TRBJ2-7, with D unresolved. The CDR3 has 12 residues. Germline values: CDR1 MNHEY, CDR2 SMNVEV (reference sequence). Between the trimmed V and J ends, which lost 2 bases and 6 bases, there was a span of 8 bases.

The chain recombines TRBV19 with TRBJ2-7; D might be TRBD1 (5 bases). The germline CDR1 and CDR2 sequences are LNHDA and SQIVND (reference sequence). Trimming stripped 5 bases from V and 0 bases from J, with 14 bases between. CDR3 size: 15 residues. In DNA form, the CDR3 reads TGTGCCAGTAGTCCCCGTTCAGACAGCTCCTACGAGCAGTACTTC. This sequence encodes CASSPRSDSSYEQYF.

This clone appeared once. The rearrangement joins TRBV25-1 to TRBJ2-2; D is perhaps TRBD1 (5 bases). In germline, CDR1 is MGHDK, CDR2 SYGVNS. This CDR3 comprises 14 residues. Trimming took off 2 bases at V and 6 bases at J, with 10 bases between the two ends. This CDR3 reads CASSEPRGAGELFF. The CDR3, as DNA: TGTGCCAGCAGTGAACCTAGGGGCGCCGGGGAGCTGTTTTTT. Supplemented by reference TRBV25-1 and TRBJ2-2, the full variable domain reads EADIYQTPRYLVIGTGKKITLECSQTMGHDKMYWYQQDPGMELHLIHYSYGVNSTEKGDLSSESTVSRIRTEHFPLTLESARPSHTSQYLCASSEPRGAGELFFGEGSRLTVL.

The genes are TRBV7-8 and TRBJ1-2; 7 bases are shared with TRBD1. The length of the CDR3 is 15 residues. V dropped 0 bases and J dropped 7; count of bases not matched to a gene: 8. CDR1 and CDR2 from the germline V gene are SGHVS and FQNEAQ. The CDR3 nucleotides are TGTGCCAGCAGCTTAGCTACCGGGACAGTAATTGGCTACACCTTC. Its translation: CASSLATGTVIGYTF.

The chain uses TRBV6-5 and TRBJ1-1; TRBD1 matches at 7 bases. Germline V gene data show CDR1 as MNHEY and CDR2 as SVGAGI. This CDR3 region has 14 residues. V lost 2 bases, J lost 1 base, and 1 base stayed unmatched. The CDR3 coding sequence is TGTGCCAGCAGTTACGACAGGGCGAACACTGAAGCTTTCTTT. The encoded protein is CASSYDRANTEAFF.

This chain joins TRBV4-3 and TRBJ1-2; 7 bases fit TRBD1. With V trimmed by 4 bases and J by 2 bases, 1 base remained unmatched. The CDR3 has 13 residues. CDR1 and CDR2 (germline): LGHNA, YSLEER. The CDR3 DNA sequence: TGCGCCAGCAGCCCGACAGGGAACTATGGCTACACCTTC. This translates into CASSPTGNYGYTF.

J is TRBJ2-1 and V is TRBV7-9, with a tentative D call TRBD2 (6 bases). This CDR3 has 17 residues. Germline assignment: CDR1 SEHNR and CDR2 FQNEAQ (reference sequence). V was clipped by 5 bases and J by 1 base, with 18 bases between them. The CDR3 DNA reads as TGTGCCAGCAGCCAGGCCTTCGGAGGGGTATCCTACAATGAGCAGTTCTTC. This encodes CASSQAFGGVSYNEQFF.

The V gene is TRBV5-4, the J gene TRBJ2-3; perhaps TRBD2 as D (6 bases). The CDR3 consists of 16 residues. Trimming removed 1 base from V and 0 bases from J, with 12 bases in between. Germline CDR1 SGHNT, CDR2 YYREEE (reference sequence). As DNA, the CDR3 is TGTGCCAGCAGCTTGACTCGCGGGACTAGCACAGATACGCAGTATTTT. Its translation is CASSLTRGTSTDTQYF.

This chain connects TRBV11-2 to TRBJ2-1; TRBD2 aligns across 9 bases. Germline values: CDR1 SGHAT, CDR2 FQNNGV. The V and J ends lost 6 bases and 3 bases, in that order; junction bases with no gene match: 6. The CDR3 is 15 residues long. The CDR3 loop reads CASRSAGGHYNEQFF. CDR3 bases: TGTGCCAGCAGGTCGGCGGGGGGGCACTACAATGAGCAGTTCTTC. The full variable domain, in which reference TRBV11-2 and TRBJ2-1 provide the parts outside the CDR3, is EAGVAQSPRYKIIEKRQSVAFWCNPISGHATLYWYQQILGQGPKLLIQFQNNGVVDDSQLPKDRFSAERLKGVDSTLKIQPAKLEDSAVYLCASRSAGGHYNEQFFGPGTRLTVL.

The chain joins TRBV5-5 to TRBJ1-1; 7 positions agree with TRBD1. CDR3 length equals 15 residues. Looked up from germline, CDR1 is SGHKS and CDR2 is YYEKEE (reference sequence). Losses at the gene ends were 0 bases for V and 4 bases for J; bases not matched to a gene: 6. In DNA, the CDR3 is TGTGCCAGCAGCTTGGCCCCGGACAGGTCCACTGAAGCTTTCTTT. It specifies CASSLAPDRSTEAFF. Full variable domain (outside the CDR3, taken from reference TRBV5-5 and TRBJ1-1): DAGVTQSPTHLIKTRGQQVTLRCSPISGHKSVSWYQQVLGQGPQFIFQYYEKEERGRGNFPDRFSARQFPNYSSELNVNALLLGDSALYLCASSLAPDRSTEAFFGQGTRLTVV.

The J gene is TRBJ2-1, the V gene TRBV3-1 (or the pseudogene TRBV3-2), with 10 bases matching TRBD1. The CDR3 is 16 residues long. In germline, CDR1 is LGHDT, CDR2 YNNKEL (reference sequence). V was clipped by 3 bases and J by 2 bases; unmatched bases: 4. Written as DNA, the CDR3 is TGTGCCAGCAGCCAGACGACAGGGGGCCCCTACAATGAGCAGTTCTTC. Residues: CASSQTTGGPYNEQFF.

The rearrangement links TRBV27 to TRBJ1-2; possible D gene TRBD1, 6 bases. The germline gives CDR1 MNHEY, CDR2 SMNVEV (reference sequence). The CDR3 is 15 residues long. Trimming took 0 bases from V and 8 from J, leaving 16 bases between them. The CDR3 spells CASSLSARGLEGYTF. The CDR3 nucleotides are TGTGCCAGCAGTTTATCGGCCAGGGGCCTAGAAGGCTACACCTTC.

The CDR3 sequence: CAWSATGDQPQHF. The CDR3 region has the DNA TGTGCCTGGAGTGCCACAGGGGATCAGCCCCAGCATTTT. The chain links TRBV30 to TRBJ1-5, with TRBD1 matching over 7 bases. V trimming: 1 base; J trimming: 5 bases; junction bases outside the gene matches: 2. Germline assignment: CDR1 GTSNPN and CDR2 SVGIG (reference sequence). This CDR3 has 13 residues.

The chain recombines TRBV6-4 with TRBJ2-7; D is ambiguous. The V and J ends lost 5 bases and 4 bases respectively, with 15 bases between them. This CDR3 is 14 amino acids long. Germline CDR1 MRHNA, CDR2 SNTAGT. The CDR3 spells CASSPPPSGYEQYF. Written as DNA, the CDR3 is TGTGCCAGCAGTCCCCCGCCCTCCGGGTACGAGCAGTACTTC.

This chain links TRBV4-3 with TRBJ1-4, with D perhaps matching TRBD1 (6 bases). The V and J ends lost 0 bases and 0 bases respectively, with 14 bases between them. Germline CDR1 reads LGHNA; CDR2 reads YSLEER. The CDR3 runs to 18 residues. The CDR3 loop reads CASSQDTGRDATNEKLFF. The CDR3 DNA reads as TGCGCCAGCAGCCAAGATACAGGGAGAGATGCAACTAATGAAAAACTGTTTTTT.